One sample yielded the 2 T cell receptor beta chains listed below, sequenced in a study of shared clonotypes between healthy human individuals. Only in-frame clones appear in the TCRdb table, and some are missing; sequencing was by immunoSEQ multiplex PCR. The table has 2 million to 3 million clones, approximately 93% seen once. The sample was naive CD4+ T cells from PBMCs. Subset denoted: CD45RA+ positively selected. The receptors originated from a man aged 18 to 30 in good health. Some clones in this sample may be carry-over from other donors' samples.

The rearrangement uses TRBV29-1 and TRBJ2-1, with D possibly TRBD2 on 5 matching bases. V was shortened by 2 bases and J by 0 bases, with 17 bases between the two germline ends. Looked up from germline, CDR1 is SQVTM and CDR2 is ANQGSEA. The CDR3 runs 17 residues. The chain's CDR3 is CSVELSGFSNSYNEQFF. The DNA for the CDR3 is TGCAGCGTTGAACTCAGCGGCTTCTCCAACTCCTACAATGAGCAGTTCTTC.

V and J are TRBV7-9 and TRBJ1-5; 10 bases are a match to TRBD1. Trimming took 4 bases from V and 6 from J; bases not matched to a gene: 3. The germline V gene encodes CDR1 SEHNR and CDR2 FQNEAQ (reference sequence). The CDR3 contains 14 residues. The CDR3 sequence: CASSSTGGRQPQHF. The CDR3 DNA sequence: TGTGCCAGCAGCTCGACAGGGGGCCGTCAGCCCCAGCATTTT.